This TCR beta chain was recorded in a study of blood T cell repertoires in COVID-19. Whole-study context: Acute-phase and convalescent COVID-19 samples originated in the United States, Italy and Spain. The cDNA or gDNA used as material had been derived from T cells, B-cell-depleted T cells, or PBMCs.

The CDR3 contains 16 residues. Looked up from germline, CDR1 is LGHNA and CDR2 is YSLEER. In the source study's methods: Amplification of reference gene primers was used by the study to estimate nucleated cell counts. The data were produced by immunoSEQ multiplex PCR, yet TCRdb's version contains in-frame clones alone and is incomplete. Clonal size and the V and J genes are those of that table, whereas D and trimming came from the DNA. The repertoire holds approximately 260,000 clones, with around 89% as singletons. Concerning this clone: The junction does not match germline at one end; this may be a read error.

V gene TRBV4-3 combines with J gene TRBJ2-1; tentative D call: TRBD2 (6 bases). This receptor was identified in a woman in her forties with acute COVID-19. Sequencing used PBMCs or T cells enriched from blood (not recorded which). In DNA, the CDR3 is TGCGCCAGCAGCCCCTCTTGGGACTCACTAAACAATGAGCTGTTCTTC. It encodes CASSPSWDSLNNELFF.